This T cell receptor beta chain was observed in a study of blood T cell repertoires in COVID-19. Sequencing was performed with immunoSEQ multiplex PCR; in TCRdb, only in-frame clones are kept and a portion is missing. In the table there are roughly 250,000 clones, approximately 82% of which are singletons. CDR3 length: 16 amino acids. V gave up 2 bases and J gave up 1 base, with 14 bases separating them. Germline values: CDR1 LNHDA, CDR2 SQIVND (reference sequence). The source material was peripheral blood. The chain employs TRBV19 and TRBJ1-1; D remains unclear. The receptor was isolated from an elderly woman with active or convalescent COVID-19. The CDR3: CASSIIGGIPNTEAFF. In DNA, the CDR3 is TGTGCCAGTAGTATAATCGGAGGGATTCCGAACACTGAAGCTTTCTTT. Based on the CDR3 plus reference TRBV19 and TRBJ1-1, the full variable domain is DGGITQSPKYLFRKEGQNVTLSCEQNLNHDAMYWYRQDPGQGLRLIYYSQIVNDFQKGDIAEGYSVSREKKESFPLTVTSAQKNPTAFYLCASSIIGGIPNTEAFFGQGTRLTVV.